This TCR beta chain was identified during a study of T-cell reconstitution after alpha-beta-depleted transplantation in children. This clonotype was seen ten or more times. The germline V gene encodes CDR1 MDHEN and CDR2 SYDVKM. The CDR3 covers 12 residues. The V end was cut by 10 bases, the J end by 7 bases, with 15 bases between. The authors prepared the TCRbeta library with unique molecular identifiers. TCRdb re-called the PCR reads with MiXCR, one entry per CDR3 protein. The sample lists approximately 250,000 distinct CDR3 sequences, around 9.7% occurring once. This receptor was obtained from a human donor who donated a stem cell graft to a child with SCID. The sample consisted of PBMCs from the stem cell graft donor, taken from the stem cell graft. V gene TRBV28 combines with J gene TRBJ2-3; D is possibly TRBD1 or TRBD2 (5 bases each). This CDR3 reads CATTITGHTQYF. Written as DNA, the CDR3 is TGTGCCACCACTATAACGGGGCATACGCAGTATTTT.